The next 9 T cell receptor beta chains were all read from a single sample in a study of blood T cell repertoires in COVID-19. Data came from immunoSEQ multiplex PCR; TCRdb stores just in-frame clones and leaves some out. Of roughly 200,000 clones listed, around 90% are singletons. Material: peripheral blood. These receptors originate from a woman under 30 who had recovered from COVID-19.

Remarks on this clone: Other DNA sequences within the sample encode an identical CDR3. The chain couples TRBV5-1 to TRBJ2-5; D might be TRBD2 (5 bases). The CDR3 contains 14 residues. V was cut by 1 base and J by 2 bases, with 9 bases left in between. Looked up from germline, CDR1 is SGHRS and CDR2 is YFSETQ. CDR3 coding DNA: TGCGCCAGCAGCTTGTCGGGATCTCAAGAGACCCAGTACTTC. Translated: CASSLSGSQETQYF.

V and J are TRBV7-9 and TRBJ1-4; tentatively, D is TRBD1 (6 bases). Trimming took off 0 bases at V and 0 bases at J, with 14 bases between the two ends. Germline CDR1 and CDR2: SEHNR and FQNEAQ (reference sequence). The CDR3 is 18 residues long. CDR3 DNA sequence: TGTGCCAGCAGCTTAGCTTTTGGGACACCTGCAACTAATGAAAAACTGTTTTTT. Its translation is CASSLAFGTPATNEKLFF.

V usage is TRBV4-2 and J usage is TRBJ1-1; D might be TRBD1 (5 bases). CDR1 and CDR2 from the germline V gene are LGHNA and YNFKEQ. Trimming shortened V by 4 bases and J by 1 base, and 19 bases separated the two germline ends. The CDR3 contains 17 residues. The CDR3 nucleotides read TGTGCCAGCAGCCCCTTAAGTCTTGGGGCAACGAACACTGAAGCTTTCTTT. The encoded protein is CASSPLSLGATNTEAFF.

The rearrangement uses TRBV6-2 or TRBV6-3 and TRBJ1-2; D might be TRBD1 (5 bases). The CDR3 has 13 amino acids. The V end was cut by 0 bases, the J end by 4 bases, with 6 bases between. Per the germline V gene, CDR1 is MNHEY and CDR2 is SVGEGT. The CDR3 DNA sequence: TGTGCCAGCAGTTACTCAAGGGGCTATGGCTACACCTTC. Translating it yields CASSYSRGYGYTF.

This chain connects TRBV6-5 to TRBJ1-1; the D gene is possibly TRBD1 (5 bases). The V and J ends lost 6 bases and 0 bases respectively, with 11 bases between them. The CDR3 covers 14 residues. Germline V gene data show CDR1 as MNHEY and CDR2 as SVGAGI. In DNA, the CDR3 is TGTGCCAGCAGGGCTGGGGCGTTGAACACTGAAGCTTTCTTT. Translating it yields CASRAGALNTEAFF.

CDR3 region: CASSQAGYRSNQPQHF. CDR3 in DNA: TGTGCCAGCAGCCAGGCAGGGTATCGTAGCAATCAGCCCCAGCATTTT. The V call is TRBV3-1 (or the pseudogene TRBV3-2), the J call TRBJ1-5; TRBD1 might be the D (5 bases). The V end lost 3 bases, the J end lost 0 bases, and 12 bases lay between the germline ends. The CDR3 spans 16 residues. Germline V lookup: CDR1 LGHDT, CDR2 YNNKEL (reference sequence).

This chain links TRBV14 with TRBJ2-7, with a tentative D call TRBD2 (5 bases). The V end lost 0 bases, the J end lost 0 bases, and 6 bases lay between the germline ends. This CDR3 comprises 14 residues. Looked up from germline, CDR1 is SGHDN and CDR2 is FVKESK. The CDR3 reads CASSQDGSSYEQYF. The DNA of the CDR3 is TGTGCCAGCAGCCAAGATGGGAGCTCCTACGAGCAGTACTTC.

The chain joins TRBV11-2 to TRBJ1-2; 10 nucleotides align to TRBD1. Germline values: CDR1 SGHAT, CDR2 FQNNGV. J gave up 8 bases and V 4 bases, and 10 bases lay outside the gene matches. This CDR3 comprises 15 residues. The CDR3 protein is CASSSVRDRGDGYTF. Written as DNA, the CDR3 is TGTGCCAGCAGCTCGGTCCGGGACAGGGGTGACGGCTACACCTTC.

V gene TRBV19 combines with J gene TRBJ2-7; 11 nucleotides agree with TRBD2. CDR3 size: 15 residues. Germline trimming cut 4 bases from V and 3 bases from J; bases unmatched to any gene: 5. Per germline, CDR1 LNHDA and CDR2 SQIVND (reference sequence). In nucleotides, the CDR3 is TGTGCCAGTAGTAGGGCTAGCGGGGGGTACTACGAGCAGTACTTC. Translating gives CASSRASGGYYEQYF.